This entry features one T cell receptor beta chain sequence. Its recognized antigen is unknown. The input lacks base qualities; no much larger clone sits a single base away. The data were taken from a study of CD8 T cells in ankylosing spondylitis (dated by TCRdb to about 2017). The study in broad terms: T cell receptor beta repertoires were profiled in healthy donors and ankylosing spondylitis patients so that disease-linked TCR variants could be found. In total, the full study cohort was made up of approximately 99 healthy donors and more than 20 ankylosing spondylitis patients. Samples of peripheral blood were taken, and for ankylosing spondylitis patients, synovial fluid was collected as well.

Based on the germline V gene (reference sequence), the CDR1 and CDR2 sequences are LGHDT and YNNKEL. V is pared back by 0 bases and J by 4 bases, with 16 bases lying between the germline termini. From cysteine to phenylalanine, the CDR3 is 17 amino acids long. Solely the CDR3 DNA is kept, with 51 bases framed from the first base. The research as a whole found: The disease-linked clones showed a CD8+ phenotype and occurred at relatively low frequencies in peripheral blood. Some TCR beta motif variants had previously been reported in synovial fluid and blood of reactive arthritis patients, which suggested common disease-initiation mechanisms. The disease-linked clones were reported to be significantly enriched in matched synovial fluid samples from ankylosing spondylitis patients. Blood from ankylosing spondylitis patients appeared to be characterized by a TCR beta motif made up of 8 or 9 highly homologous amino acid variants.

Sequencing instrument: Illumina HiSeq 2500. Quantitative 5'-RACE with molecular barcodes was the method used to prepare the TCR beta libraries. On the study's bioinformatics: To identify disease-linked TCR variants, a new computational method was used, one built on a probabilistic model of VDJ rearrangement. The raw public reads went through TCRdb reprocessing: fastp at Q25, MiXCR clone calling, in-frame beta chains kept. Under each unique CDR3 protein, matching rows form one entry showing the most common genes and DNA. The V and J calls were not made by the authors but by TCRdb's processing. The sample table shows 750,000 to 850,000 distinct CDR3 sequences, and over 9.5% are seen once. The ten largest clones take up 0.51% of the sample.

Material: blood, either unsorted or a sorted T cell fraction (not recorded which). This sequence uses TRBV3-1 and TRBJ2-1; a tentative D match to TRBD2 spans 6 bases. This clonotype was obtained from a male donor with ankylosing spondylitis. The CDR3 sequence is CASSQDKGLATYNEQFF. The base sequence is TGTGCCAGCAGCCAAGATAAGGGTCTAGCGACTTACAATGAGCAGTTCTTC.